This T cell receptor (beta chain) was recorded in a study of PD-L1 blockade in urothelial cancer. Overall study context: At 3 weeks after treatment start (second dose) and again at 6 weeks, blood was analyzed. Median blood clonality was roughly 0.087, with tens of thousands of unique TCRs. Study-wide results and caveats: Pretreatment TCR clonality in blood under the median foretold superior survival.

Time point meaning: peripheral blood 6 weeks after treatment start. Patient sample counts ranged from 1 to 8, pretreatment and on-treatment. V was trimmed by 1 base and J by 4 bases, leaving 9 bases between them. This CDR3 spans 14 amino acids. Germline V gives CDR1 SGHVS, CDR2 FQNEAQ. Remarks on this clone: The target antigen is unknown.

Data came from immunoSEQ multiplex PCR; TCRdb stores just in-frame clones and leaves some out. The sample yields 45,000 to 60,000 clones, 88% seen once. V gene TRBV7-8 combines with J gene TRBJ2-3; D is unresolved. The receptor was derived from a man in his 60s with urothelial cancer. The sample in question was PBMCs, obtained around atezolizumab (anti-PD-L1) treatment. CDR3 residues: CASSLGGRADTQYF. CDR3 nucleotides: TGTGCCAGCAGCTTAGGCGGTCGAGCAGATACGCAGTATTTT.